A selection of T cell receptor beta chains follows, all from one sample in a study of brain metastases from non-small cell lung cancer. Here immunoSEQ multiplex PCR was the method, and the copy in TCRdb shows in-frame clones only, minus some. Of over a thousand clones listed, about four fifths are singletons. Source material: tumor-adjacent normal tissue. These receptors originate from a donor at least 40 years old with non-small cell lung cancer. CDR3s include the opening cysteine and the closing phenylalanine or tryptophan.

v_gene	j_gene	CDR3aa
TRBV15	TRBJ1-2	CATSISANYGYTF
TRBV10-3	TRBJ2-3	CAISESNTPDTQYF
TRBV12-3/TRBV12-4	TRBJ2-1	CASSPNPTRPRFF
TRBV19	TRBJ1-1	CASSSAGVRGGMNTEAFF
TRBV3-1/TRBV3-2	TRBJ2-2	CASSPATSANTGELFF
TRBV7-8	TRBJ2-1	CASSLAGLSGREQFF
TRBV14	TRBJ2-1	CASSQMTGPGAYNEQFF
TRBV7-2	TRBJ2-6	CASSQRQGTTGANVLTF
TRBV7-2	TRBJ2-1	CASSRTSGSNEQFF
TRBV7-9	TRBJ1-1	CASGPSSGATEAFF
TRBV7-9	TRBJ2-7	CASSSGLAISYEQYF
TRBV2	TRBJ1-3	CASSRPRNSGNTIYF
TRBV2	TRBJ1-1	CASRRGMNTEAFF
TRBV6-4	TRBJ2-2	CASTASPGTGELFF
TRBV7-9	TRBJ2-1	CASSLTSGEQFF
TRBV5-6	TRBJ2-7	CASSLWGLGNRDVTF
TRBV19	TRBJ2-1	CASSPSGSLGYNEQFF
TRBV6-1	TRBJ1-1	CASSELWGTEAFF
TRBV13	TRBJ2-7	CASSSRQARYEQYF
TRBV5-1	TRBJ2-7	CASSLAVIGADEQYF
TRBV24-1	TRBJ2-7	CATSDPGQGAYEQYF
TRBV9	TRBJ2-1	CASSVTWKGHEQFF
TRBV28	TRBJ2-4	CASSSSGVAGGRDGRNIQYF
TRBV24-1	TRBJ2-3	CATSDLGAGNTDTQYF
TRBV18	TRBJ1-2	CASSPTTQQKNYGYTF
TRBV18	TRBJ2-2	CASSPRPASGQPELFF
TRBV6-2/TRBV6-3	TRBJ1-1	CASSYTDRGNTEAFF
TRBV19	TRBJ1-1	CASSIRGGATEAFF
TRBV5-6	TRBJ2-7	CASSLGLAVYEQYF
TRBV30	TRBJ2-2	CAWIVRDRVNTGELFF
TRBV13	TRBJ2-7	CASSTSSGVYEQYF
TRBV28	TRBJ2-7	CATGGGRAVHEQYF
TRBV20-1	TRBJ1-1	CSASSGRHTEAFF
TRBV5-6	TRBJ2-1	CASSLRGTPYNEQFF
TRBV19	TRBJ2-2	CASGDSNTGELFF
TRBV7-9	TRBJ2-1	CASSWERTTNEQFF
TRBV19	TRBJ2-1	CASSIEGTSGPLYNEQFF
TRBV30	TRBJ2-1	CAWSVERGATYNEQFF
TRBV5-5	TRBJ2-3	CASSLAGTSTDTQYF
TRBV6-2/TRBV6-3	TRBJ2-7	CASSYGSIYEQYF
TRBV4-1	TRBJ2-5	CASSLSLGQETQYF
TRBV5-1	TRBJ2-7	CASNGDIHSYEQYF